This passage covers 27 T cell receptor beta chains from one sample sequenced in a study of cytomegalovirus exposure and HLA in healthy donors. Vbeta (60) and Jbeta (13) primers were used in the PCR. TCRdb's table, derived via immunoSEQ multiplex PCR, lists solely in-frame clones and lacks some. Counted here are about 190,000 clones, roughly 77% occurring once; the ten biggest clones make up 3% to 4%. The sequencing sample was made of PBMCs. Receptors originate from a woman younger than 45 in good health and CMV-seropositive.

J is TRBJ2-1 and V is TRBV5-3; the match to TRBD2 covers 8 bases. TRBV5-3 is classed as an ORF, of uncertain function. After removal of 1 base from V and 8 bases from J, the junction contained 8 bases not matched to a gene. The CDR3 has 15 amino acids. CDR3 region: CARSLSGGPEDEQFF. CDR3 DNA sequence: TGTGCCAGAAGCTTGTCGGGAGGGCCCGAGGATGAGCAGTTCTTC.

This clone occurred once. The rearrangement links TRBV30 to TRBJ2-7, with 9 bases identical to TRBD1. The CDR3 consists of 11 residues. CDR1 is GTSNPN, CDR2 SVGIG, per germline (reference sequence). V dropped 5 bases and J dropped 6; count of bases not matched to a gene: 2. CDR3 coding DNA: TGTGCCTGGGACAGGGGGACCGAGCAGTACTTC. This translates into CAWDRGTEQYF.

The chain carries TRBV28 and TRBJ1-4; 8 nucleotides align to TRBD1. The V gene's germline CDR1 is MDHEN and CDR2 SYDVKM. With 3 bases clipped from V and 10 bases from J, the junction kept 7 bases outside the gene matches. The CDR3 is made up of 14 amino acids. CDR3 in amino acids: CASSFGRGRGKLFF. The CDR3 bases are TGTGCCAGCAGTTTTGGCAGGGGGCGGGGAAAACTGTTTTTT.

This clone was observed a few times. The chain carries TRBV6-5 and TRBJ2-3, with 7 bases lining up with TRBD2. The CDR3 is 14 residues long. V dropped 7 bases and J dropped 4; count of bases not matched to a gene: 8. Germline V CDR1 and CDR2: MNHEY, SVGAGI. In nucleotides, the CDR3 is TGTGCCAGCAACGGCGGGAGTTCGGCAGATACGCAGTATTTT. It encodes CASNGGSSADTQYF.

This clone was seen once. This rearrangement joins TRBV4-1 to TRBJ2-5; a possible D gene is TRBD1 (6 bases). The J call may be wrong; the DNA end is better matched by TRBJ2-7. This CDR3 is built from 13 residues. The germline gives CDR1 MGHRA, CDR2 YSYEKL. The CDR3 DNA reads as TGCGCCAGCAGCCAAGCCTCAGGGGACGAGCAGTACTTC. Amino acid sequence: CASSQASGDEQYF.

This chain connects TRBV28 to TRBJ2-7; D may be TRBD1 (6 bases). V lost 4 bases to trimming and J lost 6 bases, with 19 bases between them. The CDR3 has 15 residues. Germline V gene sequence: CDR1 MDHEN, CDR2 SYDVKM. CDR3 DNA: TGTGCCAGCAGTTCCGCTGCGACAGGTTATCTCGAGCAGTACTTC. Translated, it gives CASSSAATGYLEQYF.

The chain couples TRBV7-2 to TRBJ2-7; D might be TRBD2 (5 bases). This CDR3 has 15 amino acids. Trimming removed 1 base from V and 0 bases from J, with 10 bases in between. In germline, CDR1 is SGHTA, CDR2 FQGNSA. The CDR3 DNA follows: TGTGCCAGCAGCTTAGGAGCGGAGATCTCCTACGAGCAGTACTTC. This gives the protein CASSLGAEISYEQYF.

The V gene is TRBV21-1, the J gene TRBJ2-1; TRBD2, the table's D call, was not compared with the DNA. TRBV21-1 is tagged as a pseudogene. The CDR3 runs to 15 residues. CDR3 sequence: CASPLAGATYNEQFF. For the CDR3, the DNA is TGTGCCAGCCCCTTGGCGGGAGCTACCTACAATGAGCAGTTCTTC.

The chain carries TRBV9 and TRBJ2-7, with D tentatively TRBD1 (6 bases). This CDR3 comprises 14 residues. CDR1 SGDLS and CDR2 YYNGEE come from the germline V gene. The V and J ends lost 4 bases and 2 bases respectively, with 13 bases between them. CDR3 bases: TGTGCCAGCAGCCCGACGACAGGTCCCTACGAGCAGTACTTC. This codes for CASSPTTGPYEQYF. The full variable domain, its missing parts supplied by reference TRBV9 and TRBJ2-7, is DSGVTQTPKHLITATGQRVTLRCSPRSGDLSVYWYQQSLDQGLQFLIQYYNGEERAKGNILERFSAQQFPDLHSELNLSSLELGDSALYFCASSPTTGPYEQYFGPGTRLTVT.

V gene TRBV7-6 combines with J gene TRBJ1-3; TRBD1 matches at 8 bases. Trimming at V came to 1 base and at J to 2 bases, leaving 1 base not matched to a gene. CDR1 and CDR2 from the germline V gene are SGHVS and FNYEAQ. The CDR3 has 15 amino acids. The CDR3 here is CASSLGTGTGNTIYF. The CDR3 DNA follows: TGTGCCAGCAGCTTAGGGACAGGGACTGGAAACACCATATATTTT.

This chain links TRBV11-2 with TRBJ2-2; D not resolved. The CDR3 is 16 residues long. Germline V CDR1 and CDR2: SGHAT, FQNNGV. With 1 base removed from V and 2 bases from J, the gap between germline ends came to 11 bases. The CDR3 coding sequence is TGTGCCAGCAGCTTAGTTCCGAGACTTAACACCGGGGAGCTGTTTTTT. Translating it yields CASSLVPRLNTGELFF. The full variable domain, with the rest looked up from reference TRBV11-2 and TRBJ2-2, is EAGVAQSPRYKIIEKRQSVAFWCNPISGHATLYWYQQILGQGPKLLIQFQNNGVVDDSQLPKDRFSAERLKGVDSTLKIQPAKLEDSAVYLCASSLVPRLNTGELFFGEGSRLTVL.

This clone was observed once. The chain joins TRBV11-2 to TRBJ1-1; D not resolved. Trimming removed 3 bases at V and 7 bases at J, with 9 bases between. Germline CDR1 and CDR2: SGHAT and FQNNGV. CDR3 length: 12 residues. CDR3 sequence reads: CASSFAEGEAFF. The CDR3 DNA follows: TGTGCCAGCAGCTTTGCGGAAGGTGAAGCTTTCTTT.

The chain uses TRBV5-4 and TRBJ2-3; TRBD2 aligns across 9 bases. CDR1 and CDR2 (germline): SGHNT, YYREEE (reference sequence). This CDR3 region has 16 residues. Germline trimming cut 0 bases from V and 4 bases from J; bases unmatched to any gene: 6. In nucleotides, the CDR3 is TGTGCCAGCAGCTTGGGGGCGGGAGGGCGGGCAGATACGCAGTATTTT. It translates to CASSLGAGGRADTQYF.

The rearrangement joins TRBV2 to TRBJ1-2; TRBD1 matches at 8 bases. V dropped 6 bases and J dropped 6; count of bases not matched to a gene: 3. CDR3 size: 12 residues. Germline V gene lookup returns CDR1 SNHLY and CDR2 FYNNEI. The CDR3: CASSQDRDGYTF. The DNA of the CDR3 is TGTGCCAGCAGCCAGGACAGGGATGGCTACACCTTC. The complete variable domain, with remaining parts taken from reference TRBV2 and TRBJ1-2, reads EPEVTQTPSHQVTQMGQEVILRCVPISNHLYFYWYRQILGQKVEFLVSFYNNEISEKSEIFDDQFSVERPDGSNFTLKIRSTKLEDSAMYFCASSQDRDGYTFGSGTRLTVV.

V and J are TRBV19 and TRBJ1-3; tentatively, D is TRBD1 (6 bases). Trimming cost V 6 bases and J 0 bases, with 12 bases left between them. This CDR3 region has 15 residues. Germline CDR1 reads LNHDA; CDR2 reads SQIVND (reference sequence). The CDR3 reads CASRWDMSSGNTIYF. CDR3 sequence (DNA): TGTGCCAGTAGATGGGACATGAGCTCTGGAAACACCATATATTTT. The variable domain in full, completed from reference TRBV19 and TRBJ1-3, reads DGGITQSPKYLFRKEGQNVTLSCEQNLNHDAMYWYRQDPGQGLRLIYYSQIVNDFQKGDIAEGYSVSREKKESFPLTVTSAQKNPTAFYLCASRWDMSSGNTIYFGEGSWLTVV.

V is TRBV5-1 and J is TRBJ1-2; a weak D match, TRBD1 (5 bases). Germline CDR1 is SGHRS and CDR2 is YFSETQ. The V gene lost 0 bases and the J gene lost 4 bases, with 16 bases spanning the gap. This CDR3 region has 16 residues. Here the CDR3 DNA reads TGCGCCAGCAGCTTGGCCTACAGGAGAGTCACCTATGGCTACACCTTC. Encoded protein: CASSLAYRRVTYGYTF. Complete variable domain (other parts from reference TRBV5-1 and TRBJ1-2): KAGVTQTPRYLIKTRGQQVTLSCSPISGHRSVSWYQQTPGQGLQFLFEYFSETQRNKGNFPGRFSGRQFSNSRSEMNVSTLELGDSALYLCASSLAYRRVTYGYTFGSGTRLTVV.

The genes are TRBV18 and TRBJ2-7; 9 bases agree with TRBD1. The CDR3 contains 13 residues. The germline CDR1 and CDR2 sequences are KGHSH and LQKENI. Trimming cost V 4 bases and J 5 bases; bases outside gene matches: 3. CDR3 DNA sequence: TGTGCCAGCTCACGGACAGGGGAACACGAGCAGTACTTC. Residues: CASSRTGEHEQYF.

The chain employs TRBV19 and TRBJ1-1, with D unclear. Trimming removed 5 bases from V and 2 bases from J, with 3 bases in between. CDR3 length: 11 residues. CDR1 and CDR2 (germline): LNHDA, SQIVND (reference sequence). The CDR3 is CASSVNTEAFF. The CDR3 DNA reads TGTGCCAGTAGTGTAAACACTGAAGCTTTCTTT.

V usage is TRBV2 and J usage is TRBJ2-1; 9 bases agree with TRBD2. J gave up 8 bases and V 8 bases, and 4 bases lay outside the gene matches. There are 12 residues in the CDR3. Germline V CDR1 and CDR2: SNHLY, FYNNEI. This CDR3 reads CASRRTSDEQFF. For the CDR3, the DNA is TGTGCCAGCCGCCGGACTAGCGATGAGCAGTTCTTC.

This chain links TRBV18 with TRBJ2-6, with D tentatively TRBD1 (5 bases). Per the germline V gene, CDR1 is KGHSH and CDR2 is LQKENI. The CDR3 consists of 16 residues. V lost 3 bases and J 0 bases, leaving 9 bases between the germline ends. The CDR3 spells CASSPQGSSGANVLTF. The CDR3, as DNA: TGTGCCAGCTCACCGCAGGGCAGCTCTGGGGCCAACGTCCTGACTTTC.

On this clone: Within the sample, other DNA sequences also encode this same CDR3. V gene TRBV19 combines with J gene TRBJ2-1; D is perhaps TRBD1 (5 bases). This CDR3 contains 15 residues. Trimming pared 5 bases from V and 0 bases from J, leaving 11 bases between. The germline V gene has CDR1 LNHDA and CDR2 SQIVND (reference sequence). The CDR3 loop reads CASSSDRSSYNEQFF. The CDR3 DNA is TGTGCCAGTAGTTCTGACAGAAGCTCCTACAATGAGCAGTTCTTC.

Here the CDR3 reads CASTLTARGQKDTQYF. The CDR3 bases are TGCGCCAGCACCCTCACGGCGAGGGGGCAGAAAGATACGCAGTATTTT. The genes are TRBV5-1 and TRBJ2-3, with TRBD1 matching over 7 bases. The germline gives CDR1 SGHRS, CDR2 YFSETQ. V gave up 6 bases and J gave up 5 bases; unmatched junction bases: 15. This CDR3 is 16 amino acids long.

This chain links TRBV9 with TRBJ1-6; no reliable D call. This CDR3 spans 17 amino acids. V was cut by 4 bases and J by 6 bases, with 20 bases left in between. The V gene's germline CDR1 is SGDLS and CDR2 YYNGEE. CDR3 amino acids: CASSPLVGELINSPLHF. The CDR3 DNA follows: TGTGCCAGCAGCCCCCTAGTCGGGGAGCTTATTAATTCACCCCTCCACTTT.

The chain carries TRBV6-1 and TRBJ2-5, with TRBD1 identical over 7 bases. CDR1 and CDR2 (germline): MNHNS, SASEGT. The CDR3 covers 15 residues. V was pared by 4 bases and J by 1 base, with 6 bases of the junction left unmatched. CDR3 region: CASSGRDSLQETQYF. CDR3 in DNA: TGTGCCAGCAGTGGACGGGACAGCCTCCAAGAGACCCAGTACTTC.

The chain has TRBV28 and TRBJ1-6; a possible D gene is TRBD1 (5 bases). Per germline, CDR1 MDHEN and CDR2 SYDVKM. V gave up 7 bases and J gave up 1 base, with 14 bases separating them. The CDR3 contains 16 residues. The CDR3 DNA follows: TGTGCCAGCAAGGGGTTCCCGGATTCCTATAATTCACCCCTCCACTTT. It translates to CASKGFPDSYNSPLHF.

This chain joins TRBV29-1 and TRBJ1-1, with TRBD1 matching over 7 bases. Germline V gene data show CDR1 as SQVTM and CDR2 as ANQGSEA. CDR3 length: 15 amino acids. Trimming cost V 4 bases and J 5 bases; bases outside gene matches: 13. The CDR3, as DNA: TGCAGCGTTGCCCCAGGGGGTAATATAGGGACTGAAGCTTTCTTT. This translates into CSVAPGGNIGTEAFF.

This chain joins TRBV6-5 and TRBJ1-2; TRBD1 agrees at 9 bases. CDR3 length equals 15 residues. The germline gives CDR1 MNHEY, CDR2 SVGAGI. Trimming removed 1 base from V and 5 bases from J; junction bases left unmatched: 5. CDR3 loop: CASSYLIGQGYGYTF. The CDR3 DNA sequence: TGTGCCAGCAGTTACTTGATTGGACAGGGGTATGGCTACACCTTC.